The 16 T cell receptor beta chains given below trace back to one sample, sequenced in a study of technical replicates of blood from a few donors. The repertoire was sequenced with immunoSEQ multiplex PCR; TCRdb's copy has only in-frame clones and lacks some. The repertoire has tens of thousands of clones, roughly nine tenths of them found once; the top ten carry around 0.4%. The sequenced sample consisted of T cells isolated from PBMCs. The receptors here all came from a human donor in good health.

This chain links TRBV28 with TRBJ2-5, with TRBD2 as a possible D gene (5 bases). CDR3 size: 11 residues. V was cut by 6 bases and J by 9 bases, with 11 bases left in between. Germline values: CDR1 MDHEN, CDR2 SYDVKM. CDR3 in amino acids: CASSAAGAQYF. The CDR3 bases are TGTGCCAGCAGCGCCGCCGGGGCCCAGTACTTC.

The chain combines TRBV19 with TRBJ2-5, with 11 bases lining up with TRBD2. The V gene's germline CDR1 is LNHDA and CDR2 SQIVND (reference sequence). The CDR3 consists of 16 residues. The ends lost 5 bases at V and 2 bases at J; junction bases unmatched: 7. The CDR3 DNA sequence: TGTGCCAGTAGTTGGACTAGCGGGTGGGGGCAAGAGACCCAGTACTTC. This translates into CASSWTSGWGQETQYF.

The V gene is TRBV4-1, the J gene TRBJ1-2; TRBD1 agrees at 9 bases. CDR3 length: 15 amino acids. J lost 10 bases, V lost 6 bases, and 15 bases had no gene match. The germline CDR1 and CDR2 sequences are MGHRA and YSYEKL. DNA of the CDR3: TGCGCCAGCAGTCCAAATTCTGGACAGGGGTTGGTCTACACCTTC. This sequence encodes CASSPNSGQGLVYTF.

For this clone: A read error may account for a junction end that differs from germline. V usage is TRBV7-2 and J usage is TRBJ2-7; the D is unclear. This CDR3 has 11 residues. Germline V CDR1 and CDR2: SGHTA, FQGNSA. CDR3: CASSLAGIPLF. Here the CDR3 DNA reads TGTGCCAGCAGCTTAGCGGGCATTCCTCTCTTC.

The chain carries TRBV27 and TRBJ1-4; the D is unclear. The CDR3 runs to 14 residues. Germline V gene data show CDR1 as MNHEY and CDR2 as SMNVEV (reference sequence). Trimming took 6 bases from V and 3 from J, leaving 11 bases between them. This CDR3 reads CASRRVLANEKLFF. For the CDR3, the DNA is TGTGCCAGCAGGCGGGTTTTGGCTAATGAAAAACTGTTTTTT.

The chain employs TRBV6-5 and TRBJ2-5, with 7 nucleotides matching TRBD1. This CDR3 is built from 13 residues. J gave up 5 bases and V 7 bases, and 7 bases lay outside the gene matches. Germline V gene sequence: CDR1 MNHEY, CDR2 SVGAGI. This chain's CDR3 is CASTETGSETQYF. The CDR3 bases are TGTGCCAGCACCGAGACAGGGTCCGAGACCCAGTACTTC.

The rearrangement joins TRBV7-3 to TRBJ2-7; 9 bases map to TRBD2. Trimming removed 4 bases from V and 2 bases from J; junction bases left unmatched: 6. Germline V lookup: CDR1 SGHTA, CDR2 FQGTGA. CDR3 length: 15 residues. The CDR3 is CASSSGLAPTYEQYF. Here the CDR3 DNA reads TGTGCCAGCAGCTCTGGACTAGCGCCGACCTACGAGCAGTACTTC. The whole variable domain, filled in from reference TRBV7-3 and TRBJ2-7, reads GAGVSQTPSNKVTEKGKYVELRCDPISGHTALYWYRQSLGQGPEFLIYFQGTGAADDSGLPNDRFFAVRPEGSVSTLKIQRTERGDSAVYLCASSSGLAPTYEQYFGPGTRLTVT.

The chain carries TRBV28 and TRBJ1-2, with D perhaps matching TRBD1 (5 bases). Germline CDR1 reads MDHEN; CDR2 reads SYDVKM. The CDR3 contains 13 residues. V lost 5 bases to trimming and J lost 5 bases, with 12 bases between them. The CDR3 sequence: CASSTTGGYGYTF. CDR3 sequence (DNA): TGTGCCAGCAGTACCACCGGGGGTTATGGCTACACCTTC.

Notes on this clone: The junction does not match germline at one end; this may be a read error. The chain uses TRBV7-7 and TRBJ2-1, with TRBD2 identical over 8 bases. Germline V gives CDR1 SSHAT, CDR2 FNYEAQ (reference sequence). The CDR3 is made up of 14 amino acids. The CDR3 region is CASSLAREGNEQFF. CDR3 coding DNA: TGTGCTAGCAGCTTAGCCCGGGAGGGAAATGAGCAGTTCTTC.

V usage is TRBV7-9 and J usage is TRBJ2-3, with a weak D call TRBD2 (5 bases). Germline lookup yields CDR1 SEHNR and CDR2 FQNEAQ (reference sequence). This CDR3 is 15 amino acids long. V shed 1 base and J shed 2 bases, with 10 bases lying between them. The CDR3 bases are TGTGCCAGCAGCTTAGAGGTCCGGGACACAGATACGCAGTATTTT. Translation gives CASSLEVRDTDTQYF.

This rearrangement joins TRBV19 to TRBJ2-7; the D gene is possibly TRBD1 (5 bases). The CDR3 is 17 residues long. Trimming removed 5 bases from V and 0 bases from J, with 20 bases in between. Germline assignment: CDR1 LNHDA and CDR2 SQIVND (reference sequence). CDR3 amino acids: CASSLIPRTGVSYEQYF. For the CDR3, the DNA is TGTGCCAGTAGTCTCATTCCCCGTACAGGAGTCTCCTACGAGCAGTACTTC. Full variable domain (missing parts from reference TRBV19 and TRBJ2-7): DGGITQSPKYLFRKEGQNVTLSCEQNLNHDAMYWYRQDPGQGLRLIYYSQIVNDFQKGDIAEGYSVSREKKESFPLTVTSAQKNPTAFYLCASSLIPRTGVSYEQYFGPGTRLTVT.

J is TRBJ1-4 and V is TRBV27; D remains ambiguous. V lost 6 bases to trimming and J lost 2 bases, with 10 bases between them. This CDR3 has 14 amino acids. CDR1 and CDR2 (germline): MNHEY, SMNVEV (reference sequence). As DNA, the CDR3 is TGTGCCAGCAGCGTCGGGTCGACTAATGAAAAACTGTTTTTT. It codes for CASSVGSTNEKLFF.

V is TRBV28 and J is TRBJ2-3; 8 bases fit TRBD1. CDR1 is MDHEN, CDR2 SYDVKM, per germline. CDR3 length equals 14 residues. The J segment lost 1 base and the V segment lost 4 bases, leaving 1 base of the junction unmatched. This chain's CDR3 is CASSSDRGTDTQYF. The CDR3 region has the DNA TGTGCCAGCAGTTCGGACAGGGGCACAGATACGCAGTATTTT.

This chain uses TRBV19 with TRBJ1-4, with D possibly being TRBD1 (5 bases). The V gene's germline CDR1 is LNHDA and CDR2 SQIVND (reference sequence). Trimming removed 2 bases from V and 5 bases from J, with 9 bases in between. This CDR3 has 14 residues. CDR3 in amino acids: CASSIQGRNEKLFF. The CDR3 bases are TGTGCCAGTAGTATACAGGGCCGAAATGAAAAACTGTTTTTT. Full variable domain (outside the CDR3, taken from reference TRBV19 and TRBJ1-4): DGGITQSPKYLFRKEGQNVTLSCEQNLNHDAMYWYRQDPGQGLRLIYYSQIVNDFQKGDIAEGYSVSREKKESFPLTVTSAQKNPTAFYLCASSIQGRNEKLFFGSGTQLSVL.

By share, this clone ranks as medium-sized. The CDR3 reads CASSLEGGTEAFF. The CDR3, as DNA: TGTGCCAGCAGCTTAGAAGGAGGGACTGAAGCTTTCTTT. The chain recombines TRBV5-4 with TRBJ1-1, with no clear D. Germline values: CDR1 SGHNT, CDR2 YYREEE (reference sequence). This CDR3 spans 13 amino acids. V lost 2 bases to trimming and J lost 5 bases, with 10 bases between them.

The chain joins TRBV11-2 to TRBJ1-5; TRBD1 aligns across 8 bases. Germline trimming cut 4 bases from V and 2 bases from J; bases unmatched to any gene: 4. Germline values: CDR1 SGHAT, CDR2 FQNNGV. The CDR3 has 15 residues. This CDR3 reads CASSSSGQGNQPQHF. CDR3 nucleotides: TGTGCCAGCAGCTCATCGGGACAGGGCAATCAGCCCCAGCATTTT. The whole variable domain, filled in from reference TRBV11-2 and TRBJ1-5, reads EAGVAQSPRYKIIEKRQSVAFWCNPISGHATLYWYQQILGQGPKLLIQFQNNGVVDDSQLPKDRFSAERLKGVDSTLKIQPAKLEDSAVYLCASSSSGQGNQPQHFGDGTRLSIL.